This TCR beta chain stems from a study of T cells in Graves' hyperthyroidism and ophthalmopathy. Over 18 months, lack of ophthalmopathy progression marked Graves' hyperthyroidism as stable. In making diagnoses, clinical symptoms, serum thyroxine and TRAb, thyroid ultrasound and orbital computed tomography were all used. What was amplified from RNA transcripts were TCR beta CDR3 regions. HTBI primers were employed in a first-round RT-PCR of the TCR CDR3. TCRdb processed the multiplex PCR reads anew with MiXCR; each CDR3 protein has one entry. This sample has 300,000 to 350,000 distinct CDR3 sequences, with roughly 21% found just once. Comments on this clonotype: Its antigen is undetermined.

Study-level points and caveats: The model made its ophthalmopathy prediction, and onset followed a median roughly 6.5 months later.

Sequences were obtained from blood. The TCR sequence derives from a woman in her 50s with Graves' hyperthyroidism.

CDR3 bases: TGCGCCAGCAGGTATGGGGAGGACACTGAAGCTTTCTTT. Translated, it gives CASRYGEDTEAFF. This chain connects TRBV5-1 to TRBJ1-1; D is unresolved. The CDR3 length is 13 residues. The V end lost 5 bases, the J end lost 3 bases, and 11 bases lay between the germline ends. CDR1 is SGHRS, CDR2 YFSETQ, per germline.